The 5 T cell receptor beta chains below come from one sample, sequenced in a study of blood T cell repertoires in COVID-19. TCRdb's table, derived via immunoSEQ multiplex PCR, lists solely in-frame clones and lacks some. The table includes about 200,000 clones, about 84% detected once. Sequenced material: PBMCs or T cells enriched from blood (not recorded which). These receptor sequences come from a middle-aged man with acute COVID-19.

This chain uses TRBV5-1 with TRBJ1-1; possibly TRBD1 for D (6 bases). Trimming stripped 4 bases from V and 1 base from J, with 14 bases between. Germline lookup yields CDR1 SGHRS and CDR2 YFSETQ. The CDR3 totals 15 residues. The DNA of the CDR3 is TGCGCCAGCAGCCCCAGGGGTCAGGCGAACACTGAAGCTTTCTTT. As protein: CASSPRGQANTEAFF.

This chain joins TRBV4-2 and TRBJ2-2; D is perhaps TRBD2 (6 bases). Trimming cost V 2 bases and J 4 bases, with 11 bases left between them. In germline, CDR1 is LGHNA, CDR2 YNFKEQ. The CDR3 consists of 15 residues. The CDR3 DNA reads TGTGCCAGCAGCCAAACTAGCATCGGCACCGGGGAGCTGTTTTTT. It codes for CASSQTSIGTGELFF.

V usage is TRBV6-5 and J usage is TRBJ1-6; 9 nucleotides align to TRBD1. The germline CDR1 and CDR2 sequences are MNHEY and SVGAGI. CDR3 length equals 16 residues. Trimming at V came to 0 bases and at J to 7 bases, leaving 4 bases not matched to a gene. The CDR3 DNA sequence: TGTGCCAGCAGTTACTCGGGACAGGGTGTGAATTCACCCCTCCACTTT. Residues: CASSYSGQGVNSPLHF.

The chain couples TRBV9 to TRBJ1-4; 7 bases are a match to TRBD1. Germline trimming cut 4 bases from V and 5 bases from J; bases unmatched to any gene: 8. The CDR3 has 15 residues. Germline-derived CDR1 and CDR2 are SGDLS and YYNGEE. CDR3 coding DNA: TGTGCCAGCAGCACCCGGGACAGCCGGAATGAAAAACTGTTTTTT. It encodes CASSTRDSRNEKLFF.

The chain carries TRBV10-3 and TRBJ2-1; TRBD1 agrees at 8 bases. The V gene's germline CDR1 is ENHRY and CDR2 SYGVKD. Losses at the gene ends were 3 bases for V and 8 bases for J; bases not matched to a gene: 6. This CDR3 spans 14 amino acids. Here the CDR3 DNA reads TGTGCCATCAGTGAAGCAGGGGGCGCATATGAGCAGTTCTTC. Protein: CAISEAGGAYEQFF.